This T cell receptor (beta chain) was recovered during a study of T cell responses to AZD1222 COVID-19 vaccine. Study findings and constraints: Donors were largely white British and mainly female; clonal diversity was possibly underestimated. Vaccine-associated CD4 TCRs ranged over spike, dominating at 160-218 and 743-854. Nearly half of spike-specific TCRs reportedly target unmutated variant regions. Spike-specific TCR breadth rose after two AZD1222 doses, and depth rose as well.

A word on this clone: The antigen remains undetermined.

The assay was immunoSEQ multiplex PCR, and TCRdb's table has in-frame clones only and misses some. The table lists about 100,000 clones, roughly 92% of them singletons. This clonotype was obtained from an adult who received the AZD1222 COVID-19 vaccine. The sequences come from peripheral blood, collected 28 days after the second AZD1222 dose.

CDR3 sequence reads: CASSLAGTGELFF. The CDR3 coding sequence is TGTGCCAGCAGCTTAGCAGGGACCGGGGAGCTGTTTTTT. The chain couples TRBV11-2 to TRBJ2-2, with a tentative D call TRBD1 (5 bases). In germline, CDR1 is SGHAT, CDR2 FQNNGV. This CDR3 is built from 13 residues. V was clipped by 1 base and J by 5 bases, with 5 bases between them.